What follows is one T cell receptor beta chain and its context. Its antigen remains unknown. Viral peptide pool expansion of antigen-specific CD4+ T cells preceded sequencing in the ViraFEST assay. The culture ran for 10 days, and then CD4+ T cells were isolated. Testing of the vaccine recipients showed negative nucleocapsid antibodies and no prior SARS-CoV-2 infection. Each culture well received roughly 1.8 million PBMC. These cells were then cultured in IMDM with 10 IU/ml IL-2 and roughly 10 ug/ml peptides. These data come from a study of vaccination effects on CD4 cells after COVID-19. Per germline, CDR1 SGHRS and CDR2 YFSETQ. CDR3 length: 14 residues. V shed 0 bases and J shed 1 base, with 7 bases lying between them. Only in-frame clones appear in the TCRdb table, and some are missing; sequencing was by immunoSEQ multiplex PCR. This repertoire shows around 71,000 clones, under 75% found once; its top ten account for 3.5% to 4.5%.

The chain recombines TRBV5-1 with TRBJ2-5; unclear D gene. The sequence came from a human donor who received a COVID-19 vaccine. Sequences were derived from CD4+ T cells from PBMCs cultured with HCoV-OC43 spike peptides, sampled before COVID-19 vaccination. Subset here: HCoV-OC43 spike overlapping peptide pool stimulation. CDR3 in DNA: TGCGCCAGCAGCTTGGGTTTAGCCCAAGAGACCCAGTACTTC. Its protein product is CASSLGLAQETQYF.